This T cell receptor (beta chain) was sequenced during a study of technical replicates of blood from a few donors. The CDR3 sequence is 16 residues long. J lost 1 base, V lost 6 bases, and 9 bases had no gene match. Looked up from germline, CDR1 is MNHNY and CDR2 is SVGAGI (reference sequence). Some clones are missing from TCRdb's copy, which holds only in-frame ones; the method was immunoSEQ multiplex PCR. This table has fewer than 95,000 clones, about 91% appearing once. The source material was T cells isolated from PBMCs. This receptor was identified in a human donor in good health. The genes are TRBV6-6 and TRBJ2-3, with 8 bases aligning to TRBD2. CDR3 sequence reads: CASSPPRGGGTDTQYF. The CDR3 DNA reads as TGTGCCAGCAGCCCCCCTCGGGGGGGAGGCACAGATACGCAGTATTTT.